This is a list of T cell receptor beta chains from one sample in a study of shared clonotypes between healthy human individuals. Generated by immunoSEQ multiplex PCR, the TCRdb table keeps only in-frame clones and is missing some. The data contain roughly 450,000 clones, around 79% of them seen just once; the ten biggest clones take up approximately 12%. Sequencing was done on a sample of PBMCs. Every receptor here comes from a middle-aged woman in good health. Some clones in this sample may be carry-over from other donors' samples. Each CDR3 is given with its conserved first and last residue. D genes are given only for firm matches. Expanded clones are given a class, and other clones once, few, many or no size at all.

D	size	V	J	CDR3	DNA
TRBD1	-	TRBV7-9	TRBJ2-7	CASSPGQGQGYEQYF	TGTGCCAGCAGCCCGGGACAGGGGCAAGGGTACGAGCAGTACTTC
TRBD2	-	TRBV9	TRBJ2-2	CASSVIAGPNTGELFF	TGTGCCAGCAGCGTGATAGCGGGACCTAACACCGGGGAGCTGTTTTTT
-	-	TRBV7-2	TRBJ2-1	CASSFGSGLGNEQFF	TGTGCCAGCAGCTTTGGGTCGGGATTGGGCAATGAGCAGTTCTTC
-	-	TRBV2	TRBJ1-4	CASRTDSNNEKLFF	TGTGCCAGTAGGACAGATAGTAATAATGAAAAACTGTTTTTT
TRBD2	once	TRBV6-1	TRBJ2-1	CASSEARTSPTYNEQFF	TGTGCCAGCAGTGAAGCAAGGACTAGTCCTACCTACAATGAGCAGTTCTTC
TRBD2	-	TRBV2	TRBJ2-4	CASSVSGGPSKNIQYF	TGTGCCAGCAGTGTTAGCGGGGGTCCCTCCAAAAACATTCAGTACTTC
TRBD1	-	TRBV28	TRBJ2-1	CASSLVPHRGPYNEQFF	TGTGCCAGCAGTTTGGTTCCCCACAGGGGGCCATACAATGAGCAGTTCTTC
TRBD2	-	TRBV7-2	TRBJ2-5	CASSHSGGQETQYF	TGTGCCAGCAGCCATAGCGGGGGGCAAGAGACCCAGTACTTC
-	few	TRBV28	TRBJ1-1	CASSPPGAGSYTEAFF	TGTGCCAGCAGTCCGCCAGGTGCGGGGTCGTACACTGAAGCTTTCTTT
-	-	TRBV5-1	TRBJ2-5	CASSVDGRGETQYF	TGCGCCAGCAGCGTGGACGGTCGGGGAGAGACCCAGTACTTC
-	-	TRBV11-2	TRBJ1-3	CASSVGGSGNTIYF	TGTGCCAGCAGTGTAGGGGGTAGTGGAAACACCATATATTTT
-	-	TRBV2	TRBJ2-2	CASTRTQSSGELFF	TGTGCCAGCACAAGGACCCAAAGTTCCGGGGAGCTGTTTTTT
-	-	TRBV15	TRBJ2-6	CATSLWDSSISSGANVLTF	TGTGCCACCAGCCTTTGGGACTCCTCCATTTCCTCTGGGGCCAACGTCCTGACTTTC
-	-	TRBV15	TRBJ2-1	CATSRGLGGGNEQFF	TGTGCCACCAGCAGAGGACTAGGGGGGGGCAATGAGCAGTTCTTC
-	-	TRBV5-8	TRBJ1-5	CASSLGVGPSDQPQHF	TGTGCCAGCAGCTTGGGAGTGGGACCCTCCGATCAGCCCCAGCATTTT
TRBD2	few	TRBV7-3	TRBJ2-5	CASSTGGGETQYF	TGTGCCAGCAGCACGGGAGGCGGGGAGACCCAGTACTTC
TRBD1	many	TRBV15	TRBJ2-1	CATSPQTGGSNEQFF	TGTGCCACCAGCCCCCAGACAGGGGGGAGCAATGAGCAGTTCTTC